What follows is one T cell receptor (beta chain) and its context. What it binds is not known. A universal primer site was incorporated via template switching, and the cDNA contained unique molecular identifiers. MiXCR, applied by TCRdb to the 5' RACE reads, yields one record per CDR3 protein. The repertoire includes about 210,000 distinct CDR3 sequences, around 10% of them detected once, and 4% to 6% sits in the top ten. The germline gives CDR1 SGHRS, CDR2 YFSETQ. The CDR3 loop spans 14 amino acids. V shed 5 bases and J shed 4 bases, with 15 bases lying between them. These data belong to a study of identical twins. Whole-study findings and limits: In drawing conclusions, the study used cross-sectional statistical analysis and did not follow the same donors.

This chain joins TRBV5-1 and TRBJ1-2; D perhaps matches TRBD1 (6 bases). Input material: memory (CD45RO+) T cells sorted from blood. The clonotype originates from a young woman in good health. CDR3 residues: CASRGLQGTYGYTF. In nucleotides, the CDR3 is TGCGCCAGCAGGGGTCTCCAGGGGACCTATGGCTACACCTTC.